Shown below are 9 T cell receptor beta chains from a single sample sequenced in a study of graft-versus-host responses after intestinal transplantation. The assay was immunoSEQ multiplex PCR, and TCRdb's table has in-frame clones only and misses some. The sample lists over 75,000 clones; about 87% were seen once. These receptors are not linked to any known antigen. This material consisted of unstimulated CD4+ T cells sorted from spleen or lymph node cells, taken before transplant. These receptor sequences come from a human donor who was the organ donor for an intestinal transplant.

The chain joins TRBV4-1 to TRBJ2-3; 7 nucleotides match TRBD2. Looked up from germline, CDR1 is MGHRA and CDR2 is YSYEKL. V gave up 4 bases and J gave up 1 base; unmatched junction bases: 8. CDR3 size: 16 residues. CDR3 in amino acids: CASSLGSGVRTDTQYF. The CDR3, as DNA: TGCGCCAGCAGCCTAGGGAGCGGGGTGCGCACAGATACGCAGTATTTT.

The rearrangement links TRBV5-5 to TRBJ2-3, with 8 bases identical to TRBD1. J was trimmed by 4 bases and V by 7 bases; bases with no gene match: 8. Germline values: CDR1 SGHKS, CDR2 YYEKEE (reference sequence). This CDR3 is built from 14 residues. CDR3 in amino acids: CASPGQGAPDTQYF. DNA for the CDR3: TGTGCCAGCCCCGGGCAGGGGGCACCAGATACGCAGTATTTT. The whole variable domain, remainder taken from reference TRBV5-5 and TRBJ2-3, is DAGVTQSPTHLIKTRGQQVTLRCSPISGHKSVSWYQQVLGQGPQFIFQYYEKEERGRGNFPDRFSARQFPNYSSELNVNALLLGDSALYLCASPGQGAPDTQYFGPGTRLTVL.

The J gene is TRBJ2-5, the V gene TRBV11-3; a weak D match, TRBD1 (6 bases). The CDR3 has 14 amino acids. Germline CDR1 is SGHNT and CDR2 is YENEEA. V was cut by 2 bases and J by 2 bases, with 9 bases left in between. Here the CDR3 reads CASSLTTGQETQYF. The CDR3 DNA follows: TGTGCCAGCAGCTTAACAACAGGGCAAGAGACCCAGTACTTC.

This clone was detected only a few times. CDR3 DNA sequence: TGTGCCAGCAGTCTGCGAGGGACACCTTCGAAGGGCTACACCTTC. It encodes CASSLRGTPSKGYTF. J is TRBJ1-2 and V is TRBV6-5; D perhaps matches TRBD1 (6 bases). Germline V CDR1 and CDR2: MNHEY, SVGAGI. This CDR3 is built from 15 residues. V lost 5 bases, J lost 8 bases, and 21 bases lay in between.

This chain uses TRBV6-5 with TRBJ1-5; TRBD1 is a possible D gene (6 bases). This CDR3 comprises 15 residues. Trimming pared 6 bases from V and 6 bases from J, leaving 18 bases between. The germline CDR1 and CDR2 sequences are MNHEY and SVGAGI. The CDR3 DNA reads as TGTGCCAGCAGCCCTGACAGGATGTTAGGTCAGCCCCAGCATTTT. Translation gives CASSPDRMLGQPQHF.

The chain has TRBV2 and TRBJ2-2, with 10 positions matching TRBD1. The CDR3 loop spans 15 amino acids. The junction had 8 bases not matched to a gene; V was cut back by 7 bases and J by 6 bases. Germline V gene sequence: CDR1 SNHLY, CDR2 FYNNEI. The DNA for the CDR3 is TGTGCCAGCAAAAGGGACAGGGGATCTTCCGGGGAGCTGTTTTTT. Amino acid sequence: CASKRDRGSSGELFF.

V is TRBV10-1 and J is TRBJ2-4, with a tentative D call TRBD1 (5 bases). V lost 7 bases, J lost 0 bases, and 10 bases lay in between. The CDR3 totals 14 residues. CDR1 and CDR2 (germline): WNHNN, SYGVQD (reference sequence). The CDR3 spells CASNQGKAKNIQYF. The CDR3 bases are TGCGCCAGCAACCAGGGAAAAGCCAAAAACATTCAGTACTTC.

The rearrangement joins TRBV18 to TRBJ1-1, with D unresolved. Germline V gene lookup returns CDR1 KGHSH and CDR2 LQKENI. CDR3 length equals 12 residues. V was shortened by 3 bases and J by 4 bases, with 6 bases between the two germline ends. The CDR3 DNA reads TGTGCCAGCTCACCCCTAGCCACTGAAGCTTTCTTT. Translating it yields CASSPLATEAFF.

CDR3 loop: CASSSDRARQPQHF. The CDR3 coding sequence is TGTGCCAGCTCATCGGACAGGGCGCGTCAGCCCCAGCATTTT. V gene TRBV18 combines with J gene TRBJ1-5, with 8 bases identical to TRBD1. Germline CDR1 reads KGHSH; CDR2 reads LQKENI. This CDR3 is 14 amino acids long. Trimming at V came to 5 bases and at J to 6 bases, leaving 6 bases not matched to a gene.